The clone carrying this TCR beta chain was recorded a few times. The target antigen is unknown. This entry belongs to a study of T cells after yellow fever vaccination. Looking at the study overall: SMART-Seq v4 Ultra Low Input served to prepare low-cell-number fractions. The study, taken as a whole, reports: Abundant clonotypes from the bulk population could have been carried over as contaminants into FACS-sorted repertoires.

TCRdb redid the calling of the 5' RACE reads with MiXCR, one entry per CDR3 protein. The table records under 600,000 distinct CDR3 sequences, around a fifth of them present only once. The CDR3 loop spans 13 amino acids. Germline V CDR1 and CDR2: DFQATT, SNEGSKA (reference sequence). Trimming left V 0 bases short and J 7 bases short, with 12 bases between. The origin of this receptor is a man aged 18-30 years who received the YFV17D yellow fever vaccine. The rearrangement uses TRBV20-1 and TRBJ2-5; no clear D. Sequenced here: PBMCs, sampled about 21 days after the first yellow fever vaccination. The CDR3 spells CSAREIATGTQYF. DNA for the CDR3: TGCAGTGCTAGAGAAATAGCTACCGGGACCCAGTACTTC.